This T cell receptor (beta chain) was documented in a study of human T cells and chemical hapten exposure. Concerning this clonotype itself: The target antigen is unknown.

Specified time point: pre-sensitization, week 0. Treatment denoted: therapeutic diphenylcyclopropenone sensitization with weekly scalp DPC. Ahead of each patch test application, blood was drawn. After removal of 6 bases from V and 6 bases from J, the junction contained 10 bases not matched to a gene. The CDR3 is made up of 15 amino acids. The V gene's germline CDR1 is DFQATT and CDR2 SNEGSKA (reference sequence). Each CDR3 protein is one row after TCRdb ran MiXCR on the RACE reads. The sample has 35,000 to 50,000 distinct CDR3 sequences; under 12% are singletons. The study's findings and limits: DPC sensitization produced no change in TCRs with frequency above 1 in 1000. Expanded TCR sets contained significantly more large CDR3 similarity clusters than controls.

Sequenced material: whole blood, taken in connection with sensitization to the hapten diphenylcyclopropenone (DPC). V usage is TRBV20-1 and J usage is TRBJ2-2, with TRBD1 matching 10 bases. This TCR was recovered from a man aged 25-40 years with alopecia areata. Some clones in this sample may be carry-over from other donors' samples. CDR3 bases: TGCAGTGCGGACTCCGGGACAGGGGAGGCCGGGGAGCTGTTTTTT. It specifies CSADSGTGEAGELFF.